The 13 T cell receptor beta chains listed next were all sequenced from one sample in a study of graft-versus-host responses after intestinal transplantation. The graft tissue was processed, and this released both intraepithelial and lamina propria lymphocytes. Generated by immunoSEQ multiplex PCR, the TCRdb table keeps only in-frame clones and is missing some. The sample includes approximately 9,600 clones, about 88% of them seen just once. Material: ileum tissue, obtained around 760 days after intestinal transplantation. These receptors came from a human patient who received an intestinal transplant, so some T cells may come from the graft donor.

The chain has TRBV14 and TRBJ1-2; 11 positions match TRBD1. The length of the CDR3 is 13 residues. CDR1 is SGHDN, CDR2 FVKESK, per germline. With V trimmed by 3 bases and J by 8 bases, 2 bases remained unmatched. This CDR3 reads CASSQDRGRGYTF. In DNA, the CDR3 is TGTGCCAGCAGCCAGGACAGGGGGCGAGGCTACACCTTC.

The rearrangement links TRBV29-1 to TRBJ2-3, with D maybe TRBD1 (6 bases). From germline, CDR1 is SQVTM and CDR2 ANQGSEA. V gave up 6 bases and J gave up 0 bases, with 13 bases separating them. The CDR3 is made up of 14 amino acids. The CDR3 nucleotides are TGCAGCGTAGGCACGACAGGCAGCACAGATACGCAGTATTTT. This gives the protein CSVGTTGSTDTQYF.

This rearrangement joins TRBV10-3 to TRBJ2-5; no firm D call. Germline loops: CDR1 ENHRY, CDR2 SYGVKD. The CDR3 totals 16 residues. Trimming removed 4 bases from V and 0 bases from J, with 15 bases in between. The CDR3 DNA reads TGTGCCATCAGTGGAGGTGGTCGGACGGACCAAGAGACCCAGTACTTC. Its translation is CAISGGGRTDQETQYF.

The chain employs TRBV5-1 and TRBJ2-6; 7 nucleotides line up with TRBD1. J was trimmed by 3 bases and V by 4 bases; bases with no gene match: 4. The CDR3 is made up of 15 amino acids. Looked up from germline, CDR1 is SGHRS and CDR2 is YFSETQ. CDR3 amino acids: CASSRGQDGANVLTF. For the CDR3, the DNA is TGCGCCAGCAGCAGAGGACAGGATGGGGCCAACGTCCTGACTTTC.

The chain carries TRBV6-6 and TRBJ1-1, with D perhaps TRBD1 (6 bases). The germline V gene encodes CDR1 MNHNY and CDR2 SVGAGI (reference sequence). The CDR3 has 14 amino acids. The ends were cut back, 8 bases at V and 0 bases at J, with 13 bases in the middle. CDR3 in amino acids: CASVSGTLNTEAFF. CDR3 in DNA: TGTGCCAGCGTGAGCGGGACATTGAACACTGAAGCTTTCTTT.

This chain links TRBV15 with TRBJ2-5; D gene ambiguous. The CDR3 consists of 15 residues. Germline loops: CDR1 LNHNV, CDR2 YYDKDF (reference sequence). Trimming cost V 3 bases and J 5 bases, with 16 bases left between them. The CDR3 reads CATSSRQGIRETQYF. CDR3 DNA sequence: TGTGCCACCAGCAGCCGACAAGGGATTCGCGAGACCCAGTACTTC.

Only one count was recorded for this clone. The chain joins TRBV28 to TRBJ1-1; D might be TRBD1 (5 bases). The length of the CDR3 is 14 residues. V lost 7 bases and J 4 bases, leaving 16 bases between the germline ends. The germline V gene encodes CDR1 MDHEN and CDR2 SYDVKM. For the CDR3, the DNA is TGTGCCAGCACCCTGACAATCGGGGGCACTGAAGCTTTCTTT. It translates to CASTLTIGGTEAFF.

The CDR3 spells CASSTPTGRGDIQYF. The CDR3 nucleotides are TGCGCCAGCAGCACCCCGACAGGGAGGGGGGACATTCAGTACTTC. This chain connects TRBV5-1 to TRBJ2-4; D is tentatively TRBD1 or TRBD2 (7 bases each). V was clipped by 4 bases and J by 8 bases, with 19 bases between them. Germline CDR1 is SGHRS and CDR2 is YFSETQ. The CDR3 spans 15 residues.

The chain employs TRBV6-5 and TRBJ1-3, with no clear D. Trimming took 7 bases from V and 4 from J, leaving 17 bases between them. CDR1 MNHEY and CDR2 SVGAGI come from the germline V gene. The CDR3 is 15 residues long. The CDR3 spells CASTRGGEDGNTIYF. The CDR3 DNA sequence: TGTGCCAGCACCCGGGGAGGAGAGGACGGAAACACCATATATTTT.

This chain links TRBV11-2 with TRBJ2-7; D might be TRBD1 or TRBD2, each matching 5 bases. Trimming removed 4 bases at V and 6 bases at J, with 13 bases between. Germline CDR1 and CDR2: SGHAT and FQNNGV. This CDR3 has 13 residues. As DNA, the CDR3 is TGTGCCAGCAGCTACGGGACCCCCACCGAGCAGTACTTC. It codes for CASSYGTPTEQYF.

This clone appeared a single time. The genes are TRBV27 and TRBJ2-1; 9 bases line up with TRBD1. The CDR3 runs to 14 residues. CDR1 MNHEY and CDR2 SMNVEV come from the germline V gene (reference sequence). V trimming: 6 bases; J trimming: 8 bases; junction bases outside the gene matches: 8. CDR3: CASRLLDRGYEQFF. In DNA, the CDR3 is TGTGCCAGCAGACTACTAGACAGGGGGTATGAGCAGTTCTTC.

CDR3 in DNA: TGCGCCAGCAGCTTATCACAGGGGTCCTACAATGAGCAGTTCTTC. As protein: CASSLSQGSYNEQFF. The genes are TRBV5-1 and TRBJ2-1, with 7 nucleotides matching TRBD1. The CDR3 has 15 residues. The V and J ends lost 2 bases and 1 base, in that order; junction bases with no gene match: 3. Germline V gene sequence: CDR1 SGHRS, CDR2 YFSETQ. Full variable domain (missing parts from reference TRBV5-1 and TRBJ2-1): KAGVTQTPRYLIKTRGQQVTLSCSPISGHRSVSWYQQTPGQGLQFLFEYFSETQRNKGNFPGRFSGRQFSNSRSEMNVSTLELGDSALYLCASSLSQGSYNEQFFGPGTRLTVL.

The rearrangement joins TRBV15 to TRBJ2-4; D gene ambiguous. The CDR3 spans 14 residues. Per the germline V gene, CDR1 is LNHNV and CDR2 is YYDKDF (reference sequence). V was pared by 4 bases and J by 0 bases, with 7 bases between. The CDR3 DNA is TGTGCCACCAGCAATATCCTAGCCAAAAACATTCAGTACTTC. Residues: CATSNILAKNIQYF.